The next 28 T cell receptor beta chains were all read from a single sample in a study of T cell responses to AZD1222 COVID-19 vaccine. Here immunoSEQ multiplex PCR was the method, and the copy in TCRdb shows in-frame clones only, minus some. This table has 140,000 or so clones, roughly nine tenths appearing once. The sample consisted of peripheral blood, taken 28 days after the second AZD1222 dose. The receptors shown here come from an adult who received the AZD1222 COVID-19 vaccine.

The chain employs TRBV5-6 and TRBJ2-1; no reliable D call. Germline CDR1 and CDR2: SGHDT and YYEEEE. There are 14 residues in the CDR3. The ends were cut back, 4 bases at V and 1 base at J, with 9 bases in the middle. The CDR3 DNA sequence: TGTGCCAGCAGCCACGGCGGATCCTACAATGAGCAGTTCTTC. This codes for CASSHGGSYNEQFF.

CDR3 coding DNA: TGTGCCAGCAGCCAACACGCCGGGAACACCGGGGAGCTGTTTTTT. Translation: CASSQHAGNTGELFF. This sequence joins TRBV4-2 and TRBJ2-2, with no clear D. V shed 2 bases and J shed 1 base, with 8 bases lying between them. CDR1 is LGHNA and CDR2 is YNFKEQ in the germline V gene. The CDR3 consists of 15 residues.

The chain combines TRBV7-8 with TRBJ2-1; TRBD2 matches 13 bases. The CDR3 is 16 residues long. CDR1 and CDR2 (germline): SGHVS, FQNEAQ. With V trimmed by 1 base and J by 8 bases, 5 bases remained unmatched. The CDR3 region is CASSLGTSGSIYEQFF. In nucleotides, the CDR3 is TGTGCCAGCAGCTTAGGGACTAGCGGGAGTATCTATGAGCAGTTCTTC.

The J gene is TRBJ1-2, the V gene TRBV7-8; D gene uncertain. The CDR3 is made up of 14 amino acids. CDR1 and CDR2 (germline): SGHVS, FQNEAQ. The V end was cut by 5 bases, the J end by 2 bases, with 12 bases between. The CDR3 spells CASSPEPSNYGYTF. Here the CDR3 DNA reads TGTGCCAGCAGCCCCGAACCTAGCAACTATGGCTACACCTTC.

V is TRBV6-1 and J is TRBJ1-5; 7 bases are shared with TRBD1. Germline V gives CDR1 MNHNS, CDR2 SASEGT. This CDR3 has 16 residues. After removal of 1 base from V and 5 bases from J, the junction contained 8 bases not matched to a gene. The CDR3 is CASSEGTGEGYQPQHF. CDR3 coding DNA: TGTGCCAGCAGTGAAGGGACAGGCGAGGGGTATCAGCCCCAGCATTTT.

The chain carries TRBV29-1 and TRBJ2-1, with D possibly being TRBD1 or TRBD2 (5 bases each). V was trimmed by 7 bases and J by 4 bases, leaving 14 bases between them. The CDR3 spans 13 residues. Germline V gives CDR1 SQVTM, CDR2 ANQGSEA. The CDR3 nucleotides read TGCAGCGCGGGGACGGCGAGATACAATGAGCAGTTCTTC. Amino acid sequence: CSAGTARYNEQFF.

The chain links TRBV2 to TRBJ1-5, with 8 bases fitting TRBD1. The V gene end was trimmed by 4 bases and the J gene end by 1 base; junction bases not matched to a gene: 12. Germline CDR1 is SNHLY and CDR2 is FYNNEI. The CDR3 sequence is 18 residues long. The CDR3 sequence is CASSGRPDRVDSNQPQHF. In DNA, the CDR3 is TGTGCCAGCAGTGGCCGTCCGGACAGGGTTGACAGCAATCAGCCCCAGCATTTT.

This clone has only one observation. The chain joins TRBV21-1 to TRBJ2-4; the table calls TRBD2, which could not be checked here. TRBV21-1 is a pseudogene. The CDR3 is 15 amino acids. The CDR3 DNA is TGTGCCAGCAGCAGGAGGACTCTAGCCAAAAACATTCAGTACTTC. Residues: CASSRRTLAKNIQYF.

The chain links TRBV7-3 to TRBJ1-2; the match to TRBD1 covers 7 bases. The trim removed 2 bases at V and 6 bases at J, leaving 21 bases unmatched. Germline values: CDR1 SGHTA, CDR2 FQGTGA. The CDR3 has 19 amino acids. The CDR3 spells CASSLPLRSRGRGWHGYTF. The CDR3, as DNA: TGTGCCAGCAGCTTACCATTGCGGAGTCGGGGCAGGGGGTGGCATGGCTACACCTTC.

The chain links TRBV18 to TRBJ2-3, with 9 bases matching TRBD1. The CDR3 contains 16 residues. Germline lookup yields CDR1 KGHSH and CDR2 LQKENI. V lost 2 bases to trimming and J lost 6 bases; unmatched junction nucleotides: 9. For the CDR3, the DNA is TGTGCCAGCTCACCATCCGGGACAGGGTTTGTGGATACGCAGTATTTT. This sequence encodes CASSPSGTGFVDTQYF. The full variable domain, in which reference TRBV18 and TRBJ2-3 provide the parts outside the CDR3, is NAGVMQNPRHLVRRRGQEARLRCSPMKGHSHVYWYRQLPEEGLKFMVYLQKENIIDESGMPKERFSAEFPKEGPSILRIQQVVRGDSAAYFCASSPSGTGFVDTQYFGPGTRLTVL.

The rearrangement uses TRBV6-5 and TRBJ2-7, with a possible D match to TRBD2 (6 bases). V was trimmed by 7 bases and J by 2 bases, leaving 15 bases between them. Per germline, CDR1 MNHEY and CDR2 SVGAGI. The CDR3 contains 14 residues. The CDR3 protein is CASTLPSATYEQYF. CDR3 DNA sequence: TGTGCCAGCACCCTTCCTAGCGCTACCTACGAGCAGTACTTC.

The genes are TRBV7-8 and TRBJ2-3, with 9 bases fitting TRBD2. The trim removed 5 bases at V and 2 bases at J, leaving 5 bases unmatched. CDR3 length: 15 residues. The germline gives CDR1 SGHVS, CDR2 FQNEAQ. CDR3 bases: TGTGCCAGCAGCCGAGCGGGGGGCCCCACAGATACGCAGTATTTT. Translated, it gives CASSRAGGPTDTQYF.

This sequence joins TRBV18 and TRBJ2-5, with D possibly being TRBD2 (6 bases). This CDR3 has 15 residues. With 2 bases removed from V and 1 base from J, the gap between germline ends came to 11 bases. Germline V gives CDR1 KGHSH, CDR2 LQKENI. Here the CDR3 DNA reads TGTGCCAGCTCACCAGTGGCGGGGAGCCAAGAGACCCAGTACTTC. This translates into CASSPVAGSQETQYF.

The chain has TRBV28 and TRBJ1-2; D perhaps matches TRBD1 (5 bases). Germline V gene sequence: CDR1 MDHEN, CDR2 SYDVKM. V was shortened by 6 bases and J by 4 bases, with 12 bases between the two germline ends. The CDR3 runs to 13 residues. The CDR3 region is CASSRDSFYGYTF. The CDR3 DNA follows: TGTGCCAGCAGCCGCGACAGCTTCTATGGCTACACCTTC.

The rearrangement links TRBV2 to TRBJ2-5, with D possibly TRBD1 on 6 matching bases. CDR1 is SNHLY, CDR2 FYNNEI, per germline. The CDR3 is 13 residues long. The V end lost 5 bases, the J end lost 3 bases, and 10 bases lay between the germline ends. CDR3 protein: CASSSTGKETQYF. In DNA, the CDR3 is TGTGCCAGCAGTTCTACAGGGAAAGAGACCCAGTACTTC.

The chain joins TRBV5-5 to TRBJ1-5, with 9 bases aligning to TRBD1. Trimming at V came to 4 bases and at J to 6 bases, leaving 5 bases not matched to a gene. The CDR3 has 14 amino acids. Germline-derived CDR1 and CDR2 are SGHKS and YYEKEE (reference sequence). The CDR3 reads CASSGGTGIQPQHF. DNA for the CDR3: TGTGCCAGCAGCGGCGGGACAGGGATTCAGCCCCAGCATTTT.

This clone was seen just once. J is TRBJ2-4 and V is TRBV7-9, with a weak D call TRBD2 (6 bases). This CDR3 is built from 16 residues. Germline V CDR1 and CDR2: SEHNR, FQNEAQ (reference sequence). V was trimmed by 5 bases and J by 0 bases, leaving 14 bases between them. The CDR3 here is CASSLGGVLAKNIQYF. The CDR3 DNA reads as TGTGCCAGCAGCCTAGGCGGGGTCCTAGCCAAAAACATTCAGTACTTC. The full variable domain, in which reference TRBV7-9 and TRBJ2-4 provide the parts outside the CDR3, is DTGVSQNPRHKITKRGQNVTFRCDPISEHNRLYWYRQTLGQGPEFLTYFQNEAQLEKSRLLSDRFSAERPKGSFSTLEIQRTEQGDSAMYLCASSLGGVLAKNIQYFGAGTRLSVL.

The CDR3 spells CASRSEKLFF. As DNA, the CDR3 is TGTGCCAGTAGGTCGGAAAAACTGTTTTTT. The genes are TRBV19 and TRBJ1-4; no clear D. Trimming stripped 6 bases from V and 8 bases from J, with 4 bases between. This CDR3 is built from 10 residues. CDR1 and CDR2 from the germline V gene are LNHDA and SQIVND (reference sequence).

The rearrangement joins TRBV28 to TRBJ1-5; 8 bases align to TRBD1. The ends lost 5 bases at V and 2 bases at J; junction bases unmatched: 2. Germline V lookup: CDR1 MDHEN, CDR2 SYDVKM. This CDR3 has 14 amino acids. The CDR3 sequence: CASSPGQGNQPQHF. Here the CDR3 DNA reads TGTGCCAGCAGTCCGGGACAGGGCAATCAGCCCCAGCATTTT.

V gene TRBV6-2 or TRBV6-3 combines with J gene TRBJ1-6; D is ambiguous. V shed 6 bases and J shed 8 bases, with 11 bases lying between them. This CDR3 contains 13 residues. The germline V gene encodes CDR1 MNHEY and CDR2 SVGEGT. DNA for the CDR3: TGTGCCAGCAGCTTTATTCACGATTCACCCCTCCACTTT. It is translated as CASSFIHDSPLHF.

This clone showed up just once. The chain recombines TRBV7-2 with TRBJ1-3; possible D gene TRBD1, 5 bases. Germline-derived CDR1 and CDR2 are SGHTA and FQGNSA. This CDR3 is built from 15 residues. The V end was cut by 5 bases, the J end by 4 bases, with 15 bases between. The CDR3 bases are TGTGCCAGCAGCCCCAGGGAGGGAAAGGGAAACACCATATATTTT. This translates into CASSPREGKGNTIYF. Complete variable domain (other parts from reference TRBV7-2 and TRBJ1-3): GAGVSQSPSNKVTEKGKDVELRCDPISGHTALYWYRQSLGQGLEFLIYFQGNSAPDKSGLPSDRFSAERTGGSVSTLTIQRTQQEDSAVYLCASSPREGKGNTIYFGEGSWLTVV.

This chain uses TRBV5-1 with TRBJ2-1; 7 bases fit TRBD1. This CDR3 has 15 residues. V trimming: 0 bases; J trimming: 3 bases; junction bases outside the gene matches: 3. Germline V gene lookup returns CDR1 SGHRS and CDR2 YFSETQ. CDR3 region: CASSLDDRDYNEQFF. The CDR3 coding sequence is TGCGCCAGCAGCTTGGACGACAGGGACTACAATGAGCAGTTCTTC.

V and J are TRBV4-3 and TRBJ2-2; D may match TRBD1 or TRBD2 (6 bases each). Germline lookup yields CDR1 LGHNA and CDR2 YSLEER. Between the trimmed V and J ends, which lost 4 bases and 4 bases, there was a span of 16 bases. The CDR3 totals 16 residues. CDR3 bases: TGCGCCAGCAGCCTGCGTCCGGGGGCCTTCACCGGGGAGCTGTTTTTT. This gives the protein CASSLRPGAFTGELFF.

This clone was counted a single time. The chain combines TRBV7-7 with TRBJ2-1; TRBD2 agrees at 10 bases. The CDR3 sequence is 15 residues long. Germline CDR1 SSHAT, CDR2 FNYEAQ (reference sequence). Germline trimming cut 2 bases from V and 7 bases from J; bases unmatched to any gene: 5. The CDR3: CASSLSLAGVNEQFF. DNA for the CDR3: TGTGCCAGCAGCTTATCGCTAGCGGGAGTAAATGAGCAGTTCTTC.

The chain has TRBV5-6 and TRBJ2-1; D perhaps matches TRBD1 (6 bases). Germline CDR1 and CDR2: SGHDT and YYEEEE. This CDR3 spans 15 amino acids. V lost 2 bases and J lost 6, with 15 bases in between. The CDR3 nucleotides are TGTGCCAGCAGCTTTCGGGCAGGGGTACTCAATGAGCAGTTCTTC. Translating gives CASSFRAGVLNEQFF.

The chain links TRBV6-2 or TRBV6-3 to TRBJ2-7, with 9 bases identical to TRBD1. Trimming cost V 0 bases and J 3 bases; bases outside gene matches: 12. The CDR3 spans 18 residues. Germline CDR1 MNHEY, CDR2 SVGEGT. The CDR3 here is CASSYSHLPGQGNYEQYF. Written as DNA, the CDR3 is TGTGCCAGCAGTTACTCACACCTTCCGGGACAGGGAAACTACGAGCAGTACTTC.

This clone was detected only a few times. V is TRBV7-9 and J is TRBJ2-1; D remains unclear. This CDR3 has 11 residues. The V and J ends lost 3 bases and 9 bases respectively, with 6 bases between them. From germline, CDR1 is SEHNR and CDR2 FQNEAQ (reference sequence). DNA for the CDR3: TGTGCCAGCAGCTTGCTCATTGAGCAGTTCTTC. It is translated as CASSLLIEQFF.

This clone was found once. The V call is TRBV4-2, the J call TRBJ2-3; 13 bases agree with TRBD2. This CDR3 contains 19 residues. Germline CDR1 and CDR2: LGHNA and YNFKEQ. J lost 4 bases, V lost 0 bases, and 10 bases had no gene match. DNA for the CDR3: TGTGCCAGCAGCCAAGATACCGGGACTAGCGGGGTTTGGGCAGATACGCAGTATTTT. Its translation: CASSQDTGTSGVWADTQYF.